Detailed here is one T cell receptor (beta chain). Its antigen is unknown. The data originate from a study of post-analysis software for immune sequencing data. Study-level information: As for disease course, relapsing-remitting, secondary progressive and progressive-relapsing multiple sclerosis were all included. Overall study results and limits: Comparison of patients with controls showed about 5 TRBV segments more frequent in patients, TRBV5-6, TRBV5-1 and TRBV20-1 among them. Normalized Chao1 diversity was significantly lower in multiple sclerosis patients than in controls.

The CDR3 loop spans 19 amino acids. Per the germline V gene, CDR1 is LGHNA and CDR2 is YNFKEQ. V shed 1 base, J shed 2 bases, and the junction held 6 bases outside the gene matches. Unique molecular identifiers had been added to the TCR beta cDNA libraries. Around 500,000 cDNA molecules were recovered from an input of roughly 0.85 to 10 million T cells. TCRdb recomputed calls from the PCR reads with MiXCR, one row per CDR3 protein. The sample holds approximately 180,000 distinct CDR3 sequences, around 30% seen once. The sequenced sample consisted of blood. J is TRBJ2-3 and V is TRBV4-2; TRBD2 matches 16 bases. This sequence was found in a girl aged 5-17 years with multiple sclerosis. CDR3 nucleotides: TGTGCCAGCAGCCAAGGCCTGGGACTAGCGGGGGGGCTCACAGATACGCAGTATTTT. Protein: CASSQGLGLAGGLTDTQYF.